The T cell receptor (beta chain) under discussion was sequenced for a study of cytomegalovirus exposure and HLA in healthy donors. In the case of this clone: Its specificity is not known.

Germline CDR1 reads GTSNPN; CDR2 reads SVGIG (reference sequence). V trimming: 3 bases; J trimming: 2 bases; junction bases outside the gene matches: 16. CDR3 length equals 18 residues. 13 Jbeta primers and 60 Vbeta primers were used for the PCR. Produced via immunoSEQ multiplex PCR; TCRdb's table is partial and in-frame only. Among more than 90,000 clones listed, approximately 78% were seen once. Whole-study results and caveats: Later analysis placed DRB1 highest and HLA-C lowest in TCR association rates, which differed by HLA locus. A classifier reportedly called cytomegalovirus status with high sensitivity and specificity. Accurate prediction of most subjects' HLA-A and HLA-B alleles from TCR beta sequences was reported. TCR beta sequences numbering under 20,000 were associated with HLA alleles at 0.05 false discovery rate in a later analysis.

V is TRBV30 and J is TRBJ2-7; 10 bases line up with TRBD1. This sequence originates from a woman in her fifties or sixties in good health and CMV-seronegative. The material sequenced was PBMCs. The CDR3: CAWSAGQGLVRETYEQYF. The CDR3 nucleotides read TGTGCCTGGAGCGCGGGACAGGGGCTTGTGCGGGAGACCTACGAGCAGTACTTC.